This T cell receptor (beta chain) originates from a study of cytomegalovirus exposure and HLA in healthy donors (dated 2017 in TCRdb). In terms of the full investigation: An earlier analysis of several hundred of the donors reported about 260 Gb of sequence data and 117 million unique TCR beta sequences obtained from some 170 million T cells. Approximately 310 gigabases of sequencing data and approximately 85 million unique TCR sequences were included in an early release covering under 650 HLA-typed donors. Among the roughly 380 genotyped donors, approximately 82% belonged to the genetic ancestry cluster associated with self-reported Caucasian donors. The aim of the study was to test whether cataloging public T cell receptors could identify signatures of past pathogen exposure. Using immunosequencing, the study profiled T cell repertoires from about 610 subjects and related those repertoires to cytomegalovirus serostatus. A separate validation cohort of approximately 130 different subjects was used in addition to the roughly 700-subject first cohort. The study combined high-throughput TCR immunosequencing, statistical association of individual TCRs with disease status, and machine learning to predict cytomegalovirus infection status. A later analysis re-analyzed previously published TCR beta repertoires from hundreds of donors and added high-resolution HLA genotyping to study TCR occurrence patterns. The later analysis used no new phenotypic data to find candidate immune exposures, relying instead on TCR beta sequences and their occurrence across donors. To decide whether each TCR beta V gene segment behaved as functional or pseudogenic, an earlier analysis of 587 of the donors relied on high-throughput TCR beta sequencing. Donor age, sex, ethnicity and CMV serostatus were compiled together with the repertoire data. In a later genetic analysis, genome-wide SNP genotypes for about three fifths of the 666 donors were used, and that subset was treated as a discovery cohort. Every discovery cohort repertoire had been produced on one sequencing platform. HLA typing included class I and class II loci at four-digit resolution. The number of donors typed differed by locus, with about 620-630 for A, B, C, DRB1 and DQB1, about 500 for DQA1, 600 to 610 for DPA1, and some 470 for DPB1. Because of strong linkage in the cohort, a few DR-DQ haplotypes were treated as single units for association and clustering. On average, 235,054 unique TCR beta nucleotide sequences were sequenced per donor among some 420 genotyped donors of the cohort, with roughly 19% of those sequences being non-productive. What the study reported, not specific to this receptor: The authors suggested that the approach could potentially be extended to other disease states and immunological phenotypes. According to a later genetic analysis, donors in an Asian-associated ancestry cluster had fewer N-insertions in productive TCRs than the approximately 700-donor mean. A later analysis found that TCR association rates varied across HLA loci, with DRB1 alleles showing the most associated TCRs and HLA-C alleles the fewest. Over 15 rarely observed V segments, including chromosome 9 orphons, were excluded from the earlier analysis of about 500 of the donors because counts were too low. A later analysis reported that several top co-occurrence clusters appeared linked to parvovirus B19, influenza, CMV and Epstein-Barr virus. Because HLA typing was unavailable for some donors at each locus, only the typed subset was used in association tests. The sequencing pipeline was judged likely to have produced a cluster of highly shared sequence variants as a technical artifact. A further reported finding was that TCR beta sequences accurately predicted the HLA-A and HLA-B alleles for most subjects in the first cohort. V-gene and J-gene trimming of TCR beta chains was associated with a missense DCLRE1C variant in a later genetic analysis, and the association was replicated in an independent cohort. Most CMV-associated TCR beta chains appeared to be HLA-restricted in a later analysis, and the HLA associations seemed to be driven largely by CMV exposure. A total of about 180 TCR beta chains were listed by the study as associated with cytomegalovirus. The classifier was reported to diagnose cytomegalovirus status with high specificity and sensitivity in both the original and validation cohorts. Specific HLA alleles were associated with 15,000 to 20,000 TCR beta sequences at a false discovery rate of 0.05 in a later analysis. The 87-base-pair reads could not distinguish some IMGT-functional V segments, including TRBV6-2 and TRBV6-3, so those segments were excluded. In an earlier analysis of several hundred of the donors, most TCR beta V segments were observed in productive rearrangements about 87% or about 30% of the time, broadly matching IMGT annotations. Correlated functional status among segregating V segments might be attributable to linkage disequilibrium, but an unknown experimental factor could not be ruled out. Compared with equally common non-associated chains, HLA-associated TCR beta chains in a later analysis were more clonally expanded and had lower generation probabilities. Roughly uniform sequencing depth across donors was assumed in presence/absence analyses, although this assumption may not hold. Across donors, most TCR sequences were observed very rarely, whereas some public TCRs were present in many individuals. Assigning TCR associations to individual alleles was difficult when HLA alleles, especially DR and DQ, strongly co-occurred. A few of the identified cytomegalovirus-associated TCR beta chains were confirmed in vitro to be specific for cytomegalovirus antigens. Only TCR beta chains were sequenced in this cohort, and the absence of alpha or paired-chain data limited detectable features. For the cohort, immune exposure information was limited to CMV serostatus.

The germline V gene (reference sequence) specifies SEHNR as CDR1 and FQNEAQ as CDR2. Spanning cysteine to phenylalanine, the CDR3 consists of 15 amino acids. Of the read, only the CDR3 DNA is kept; its 45 bases are in frame from base 1. V drops 0 bases and J drops 2 bases, leaving 11 bases in between. Libraries were made using the immunoSEQ multiplex PCR assay. For the multiplex PCR, a mixture combining 60 forward primers for TCR Vbeta segments and 13 reverse primers for TCR Jbeta segments was used. Amplification of the CDR3 region of rearranged TCR beta genes was performed with a multiplex PCR assay on genomic DNA. On the Illumina HiSeq System, the amplified TCR beta libraries were sequenced as 87-base-pair reads. The published analysis was carried out like this. A later analysis tallied approximately 87 million unique TCR beta chains across the 660 or so repertoires, and approximately 12 million of those chains were shared by two or more donors. Raw reads were error-corrected and collapsed into unique sequences with a nearest-neighbor algorithm that merged closely related sequences to remove PCR and sequencing errors. Alignment of CDR3 sequences to IMGT reference sequences was used to assign V, D and J gene segments. For a sequence to be retained, at least a six-nucleotide match to both a V gene segment and a J gene segment was required. A rearrangement counted as productive if the CDR3 had no stop codons and remained in frame with V and J, and every other rearrangement counted as non-productive. Following IMGT convention, CDR3 was defined as the stretch from the second conserved V-encoded cysteine up to the conserved J-encoded phenylalanine. In an earlier analysis of more than 550 of the donors, sequences lacking an unambiguous match to a single V gene segment were excluded. In an earlier analysis of approximately 550 of the donors, V segments were called functional above 56.7% productive rearrangements and were called segregating when the between-donor standard deviation exceeded 5%. A statistical classification framework was built for diagnosing cytomegalovirus status from the catalog of TCR beta chain sequences. In a later analysis, V and J genes were assigned by comparing TCR nucleotide sequences against IMGT/GENE-DB human TR gene sequences. In a later analysis, CDR3 sequences and most-parsimonious VDJ recombination scenarios were assigned using the TCRdist pipeline. In a later analysis, each TCR beta chain was defined by its CDR3 amino acid sequence together with its V-gene family, and reads without a unique V-gene family were excluded. A later analysis removed 600 or so highly shared, low-generation-probability nucleotide sequences to deal with suspected cross-contamination and a sequencing artifact. In a later analysis, a clonal expansion index for each public chain was calculated from normalized within-repertoire ranks of inferred template counts. A later analysis computed generation probabilities with a VDJ recombination model fitted to out-of-frame rearrangements, and checked the results against IGoR. In a later analysis, hypergeometric tests were used to score TCR-TCR, TCR-HLA and TCR-CMV co-occurrence, with a repertoire-size bias correction applied to TCR pairs. A later analysis estimated false discovery rates by permuting HLA or CMV assignments 20 times. In a later analysis, co-occurring TCRs were grouped with DBSCAN, and TCRdist sequence similarity was added when clustering was performed within HLA-allele-positive subsets. For co-occurrence clustering, repertoires with fewer than 30,000 or more than 120,000 public chains were excluded, along with about five repertoires with anomalous nucleotide sharing. TCRdb re-hosts the immuneACCESS table, in-frame sequences only. Its copies lack some clones; in the studies checked, an unresolved V gene accounts for under half of them, and the cause for the rest is not known. V and J calls and clone size come straight from that table; D and trimming were deduced from the DNA. For this sample the table gives more than 110,000 clones, of which roughly four fifths were detected only once. The top ten clonotypes cover around 1.2% of the sample.

The cohort consisted of 650 to 850 healthy bone marrow donors. Cohort members were all nominally healthy when sampled, although unrecorded immune exposures were likely present. The donor tested CMV seronegative, placing the donor among the approximately 360 seronegative members of the cohort. Each donor provided a peripheral blood sample, and peripheral blood mononuclear cells were used for TCR beta sequencing. The Qiagen DNeasy Blood Extraction Kit was used to extract genomic DNA from the blood cell samples. Note on this clone: Its antigen specificity is not known. Per-base quality was not reported, and no clone a single base away is much larger than it.

The source is a woman in her forties in good health and CMV-seronegative. Sequences were obtained from PBMCs. The chain employs TRBV7-9 and TRBJ2-7; the D gene is perhaps TRBD1, on 7 matching bases. The CDR3 region: CASSLAGGQTYEQYF. The bases are TGTGCCAGCAGCTTAGCGGGGGGACAGACCTACGAGCAGTACTTC. The full variable domain, with segments outside the CDR3 supplied by the reference TRBV7-9 and TRBJ2-7 proteins, appears as DTGVSQNPRHKITKRGQNVTFRCDPISEHNRLYWYRQTLGQGPEFLTYFQNEAQLEKSRLLSDRFSAERPKGSFSTLEIQRTEQGDSAMYLCASSLAGGQTYEQYFGPGTRLTVT.